This TCR beta chain stems from a study of blood T cells in healthy people across ages. Study observations and caveats: Comparison with aged donors showed that long-lived donors had more naive CD4+ cells and higher diversity. Diversity of TCR beta correlated strongly with naive T cell percentage.

CDR3 size: 17 residues. CDR1 is ENHRY, CDR2 SYGVKD, per germline. The trim removed 2 bases at V and 7 bases at J, leaving 15 bases unmatched. The use of a sample-barcoded 5' primer and a J-beta primer mix characterized a second PCR of about 7 to 12 cycles. TCRdb analysed the 5' RACE reads with MiXCR anew, one entry per CDR3 protein. The repertoire holds about 1.4 million distinct CDR3 sequences, with approximately 59% as singletons. Note on this clonotype: Its specificity is unknown.

Every sample gave at least 5 micrograms of total RNA when it was extracted. The receptor's source is a man between 18 and 29 years old in good health. The specimen sequenced was blood. The chain employs TRBV10-3 and TRBJ2-5; 8 bases map to TRBD2. CDR3 sequence: CAISEVWVAGKRGTQYF. CDR3 coding DNA: TGTGCCATCAGTGAGGTTTGGGTAGCGGGGAAAAGGGGGACCCAGTACTTC.